This TCR beta chain is from a study of human CD8 memory T cell subsets. This CDR3 is built from 17 residues. Germline assignment: CDR1 SGHDT and CDR2 YYEEEE. Scientists made TCR beta libraries using UMI-labeled 5' RACE. TCRdb re-called the 5' RACE reads and catalogs CDR3 proteins one per entry, DNA excluded. The table counts about 11,000 distinct CDR3 sequences; approximately 15% lies in the top ten. With respect to this clonotype: Its antigen is as yet unknown.

Points from the study as a whole: For stem-like memory and precursor exhausted T cells, diversity was similarly high, which was not true of effector memory cells.

This clonotype originated in a human donor in good health. The chain links TRBV5-6 to TRBJ2-7; the TRBD1 assignment by TCRdb is unverifiable without DNA. The sequenced sample was CD8+ stem-like memory T cells (TSCM and TCM) sorted from PBMCs. The sample's subset: stem-like memory CD8 T cells (TSTEM), CCR7+ PD-1- TIGIT-. The CDR3 here is CASSPWPSGQIPYEQYF. Full variable domain (missing parts from reference TRBV5-6 and TRBJ2-7): DAGVTQSPTHLIKTRGQQVTLRCSPKSGHDTVSWYQQALGQGPQFIFQYYEEEERQRGNFPDRFSGHQFPNYSSELNVNALLLGDSALYLCASSPWPSGQIPYEQYFGPGTRLTVT.